What follows is one TCR beta chain and its context. Seattle patients were enrolled during active infection and followed longitudinally. This entry is derived from a study of blood T cell repertoires in COVID-19. At the level of the study: Specimens from acute and convalescent COVID-19 originated in the United States, Italy and Spain. Nucleic acid was either cDNA or gDNA, and it came from T cells, B-cell-depleted T cells, or PBMCs.

The length of the CDR3 is 12 residues. Between the trimmed V and J ends, which lost 7 bases and 2 bases, there was a span of 9 bases. Germline lookup yields CDR1 MDHEN and CDR2 SYDVKM. In the original analysis: Reference gene primer amplification gave estimated nucleated cell counts. Clones were read by immunoSEQ multiplex PCR, and TCRdb kept only the in-frame ones, dropping some. V and J calls and clone size are copied from that table; D and trimming were computed from the DNA. The repertoire holds fewer than 200,000 clones, with approximately 90% as singletons. Sequencing was performed on peripheral blood. V is TRBV28 and J is TRBJ2-7; D perhaps matches TRBD2 (5 bases). The sequence was obtained from a man younger than 35 with COVID-19, enrolled during active disease. The CDR3 reads CASMPGAYEQYF. The CDR3 coding sequence is TGTGCCAGCATGCCCGGGGCCTACGAGCAGTACTTC.